A selection of T cell receptor beta chains follows, all from one sample in a study of blood T cell repertoires in COVID-19. The data were produced by immunoSEQ multiplex PCR, yet TCRdb's version contains in-frame clones alone and is incomplete. The sample contains 150,000 or so clones, 80% to 90% of which appear only once. The sequenced sample consisted of peripheral blood. All receptors come from a man aged 18 to 30 with COVID-19, enrolled during active disease. Both conserved end residues are part of each CDR3. Fields, in order: clone size, V gene, J gene, D gene, CDR3 protein, CDR3 DNA. D genes are given only for firm matches. Clone size is stated in some rows and not others, as once, few, many or a class when expanded.

NA	TRBV27	TRBJ2-7	TRBD1	CASSLNRLRDRGYEQYF	TGTGCCAGCAGTTTAAATCGTCTGCGAGACAGGGGCTACGAGCAGTACTTC
NA	TRBV6-1	TRBJ1-6	NA	CASSETGGVESPLHF	TGTGCCAGCAGTGAAACAGGAGGGGTAGAATCACCCCTCCACTTT
NA	TRBV18	TRBJ2-7	NA	CASSPRRGSYEQYF	TGTGCCAGCTCACCGCGGAGAGGGTCCTACGAGCAGTACTTC
NA	TRBV28	TRBJ1-6	NA	CASSRALPLHF	TGTGCCAGCTCCAGGGCCTTGCCCCTCCACTTT
NA	TRBV6-2/TRBV6-3	TRBJ2-3	TRBD1	CASSLQGPTDTQYF	TGTGCCAGCAGTCTACAGGGGCCCACAGATACGCAGTATTTT
NA	TRBV27	TRBJ2-7	NA	CASSPPTPKPYEQYF	TGTGCCAGCAGTCCGCCGACTCCGAAACCCTACGAGCAGTACTTC
NA	TRBV6-2/TRBV6-3	TRBJ2-3	TRBD1	CASSFGTGADTQYF	TGTGCCAGCAGTTTCGGGACAGGGGCAGATACGCAGTATTTT
NA	TRBV30	TRBJ2-1	TRBD2	CAWSVLAGGLLFF	TGTGCCTGGAGTGTTCTAGCGGGAGGGCTTCTGTTCTTC
NA	TRBV14	TRBJ2-2	NA	CASSQDYRASTGELFF	TGTGCCAGCAGCCAAGATTACAGGGCCTCCACCGGGGAGCTGTTTTTT
NA	TRBV7-9	TRBJ2-2	NA	CASSLILSTGELFF	TGTGCCAGCAGCTTAATTCTCTCCACCGGGGAGCTGTTTTTT
NA	TRBV4-2	TRBJ1-2	NA	CASSQWQGNYGYTF	TGTGCCAGCAGCCAATGGCAGGGCAACTATGGCTACACCTTC
once	TRBV27	TRBJ2-7	TRBD2	CASVAPSGYEQYF	TGTGCCAGCGTCGCGCCTAGCGGTTACGAGCAGTACTTC
NA	TRBV2	TRBJ2-3	TRBD2	CASTSREGTDTQYF	TGTGCCAGCACTTCGAGGGAGGGGACAGATACGCAGTATTTT
NA	TRBV30	TRBJ1-6	TRBD1	CAWSSGQDNSPLHF	TGTGCCTGGAGTTCGGGACAGGATAATTCACCCCTCCACTTT
NA	TRBV9	TRBJ2-3	NA	CASSAQPGLTRTDTQYF	TGTGCCAGCAGCGCTCAGCCGGGACTTACGCGCACAGATACGCAGTATTTT
many	TRBV6-1	TRBJ2-1	TRBD2	CASSELAGGYNEQFF	TGTGCCAGCAGTGAACTAGCGGGAGGGTACAATGAGCAGTTCTTC
NA	TRBV5-1	TRBJ2-1	NA	CASSLAGSHNEQFF	TGCGCCAGCAGCTTGGCCGGGAGTCACAATGAGCAGTTCTTC
NA	TRBV7-7	TRBJ2-7	NA	CASSLNIRDNEQYF	TGTGCTAGCAGCTTAAATATCCGGGATAATGAGCAGTACTTC
NA	TRBV24-1	TRBJ1-2	NA	CATSDLTRFYGYTF	TGTGCCACCAGTGATTTGACCAGATTCTATGGCTACACCTTC
few	TRBV27	TRBJ1-1	NA	CASSLLGGEEAFF	TGTGCCAGCAGTTTATTGGGCGGGGAGGAAGCTTTCTTT
NA	TRBV6-5	TRBJ1-4	TRBD1	CASRRDSNEKLFF	TGTGCCAGCAGACGGGACAGTAATGAAAAACTGTTTTTT
NA	TRBV6-4	TRBJ2-1	TRBD2	CASSDQAGGPHEQFF	TGTGCCAGCAGTGACCAAGCGGGAGGGCCTCATGAGCAGTTCTTC
NA	TRBV27	TRBJ2-2	TRBD1	CASSYRGRRAGELFF	TGTGCCAGCAGTTACAGGGGGCGGAGGGCCGGGGAGCTGTTTTTT
NA	TRBV6-5	TRBJ2-7	NA	CASRRVDLTYEQYF	TGTGCCAGCAGGAGGGTGGACCTCACCTACGAGCAGTACTTC